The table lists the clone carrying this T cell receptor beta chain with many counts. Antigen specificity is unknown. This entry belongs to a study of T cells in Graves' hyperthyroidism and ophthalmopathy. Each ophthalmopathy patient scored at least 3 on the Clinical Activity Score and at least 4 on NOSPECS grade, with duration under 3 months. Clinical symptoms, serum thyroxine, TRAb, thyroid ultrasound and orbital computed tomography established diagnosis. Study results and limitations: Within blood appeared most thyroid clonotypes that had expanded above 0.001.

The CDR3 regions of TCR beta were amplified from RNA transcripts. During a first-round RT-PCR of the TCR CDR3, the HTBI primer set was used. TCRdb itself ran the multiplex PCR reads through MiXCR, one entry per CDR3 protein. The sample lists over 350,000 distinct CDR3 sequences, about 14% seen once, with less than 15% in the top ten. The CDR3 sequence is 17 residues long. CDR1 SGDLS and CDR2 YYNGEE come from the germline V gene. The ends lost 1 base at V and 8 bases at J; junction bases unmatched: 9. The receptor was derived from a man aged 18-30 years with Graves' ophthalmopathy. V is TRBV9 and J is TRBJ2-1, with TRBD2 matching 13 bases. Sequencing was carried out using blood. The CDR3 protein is CASSVTVGLAGYDEQFF. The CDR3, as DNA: TGTGCCAGCAGCGTAACGGTGGGACTAGCGGGATACGATGAGCAGTTCTTC.